The 21 T cell receptor beta chains listed next were all sequenced from one sample in a study of blood T cells in healthy people across ages. Primers used in a second PCR of about 7 to 12 cycles were a sample-barcoded 5' primer and a J-beta primer mix. MiXCR, applied by TCRdb to the 5' RACE reads, yields one record per CDR3 protein. The sample lists some 800,000 distinct CDR3 sequences, about 42% occurring once. Sequencing input: blood. Every receptor here comes from a man in his 60s in good health.

The chain employs TRBV2 and TRBJ2-5; 12 nucleotides match TRBD2. Germline V lookup: CDR1 SNHLY, CDR2 FYNNEI. The CDR3 contains 14 residues. V lost 9 bases and J lost 1; bases outside the gene matches: 3. CDR3 protein: CASQTSGGQETQYF. DNA for the CDR3: TGTGCCAGTCAGACTAGCGGGGGCCAAGAGACCCAGTACTTC.

This chain connects TRBV29-1 to TRBJ2-1, with TRBD2 matching over 8 bases. This CDR3 is 14 amino acids long. The J segment lost 9 bases and the V segment lost 0 bases, leaving 7 bases of the junction unmatched. Germline lookup yields CDR1 SQVTM and CDR2 ANQGSEA. This CDR3 is CSVEDRVAGREQFF. CDR3 bases: TGCAGCGTTGAAGATAGGGTAGCGGGGCGTGAGCAGTTCTTC.

The rearrangement joins TRBV7-8 to TRBJ2-1; 9 bases map to TRBD2. Germline V gene data show CDR1 as SGHVS and CDR2 as FQNEAQ. V trimming: 0 bases; J trimming: 8 bases; junction bases outside the gene matches: 11. The CDR3 is 17 amino acids. For the CDR3, the DNA is TGTGCCAGCAGCTTAGCTGGGCGGGGGGGCCTATGGGATGAGCAGTTCTTC. Its protein is CASSLAGRGGLWDEQFF.

This clonotype was picked up a small number of times. This chain links TRBV7-2 with TRBJ2-5; unclear D gene. The V end lost 4 bases, the J end lost 13 bases, and 13 bases lay between the germline ends. The CDR3 sequence is 11 residues long. Germline values: CDR1 SGHTA, CDR2 FQGNSA. The CDR3 bases are TGTGCCAGCAGCTCAGCCACCGAAGCGTACTTC. Translated, it gives CASSSATEAYF.

The chain is built from TRBV20-1 and TRBJ2-4, with D possibly matching TRBD1 (6 bases). The DNA end favors TRBJ2-7, so the J call may be wrong. Germline CDR1 reads DFQATT; CDR2 reads SNEGSKA (reference sequence). The CDR3 has 14 residues. The CDR3: CSAKSPRGRYEQYF. For the CDR3, the DNA is TGCAGTGCTAAGTCCCCCAGGGGCAGGTACGAGCAGTACTTC.

This clonotype was seen a handful of times. J is TRBJ2-5 and V is TRBV3-1; a weak D match, TRBD1 (6 bases). V was cut by 1 base and J by 5 bases, with 11 bases left in between. Per the germline V gene, CDR1 is LGHDT and CDR2 is YNNKEL (reference sequence). The CDR3 has 14 residues. This chain's CDR3 is CASSQGTARETQYF. The DNA for the CDR3 is TGTGCCAGCAGCCAAGGGACAGCTAGGGAGACCCAGTACTTC.

This sequence joins TRBV10-3 and TRBJ1-1; 7 nucleotides agree with TRBD1. With V trimmed by 6 bases and J by 0 bases, 10 bases remained unmatched. Germline CDR1 ENHRY, CDR2 SYGVKD. The CDR3 loop spans 16 amino acids. The CDR3 region is CAIRETGGTVNTEAFF. CDR3 in DNA: TGTGCCATCAGGGAAACAGGTGGGACAGTGAACACTGAAGCTTTCTTT.

V is TRBV6-2 or TRBV6-3 and J is TRBJ1-1; D gene unclear. V shed 0 bases and J shed 2 bases, with 7 bases lying between them. The germline CDR1 and CDR2 sequences are MNHEY and SVGEGT. The CDR3 totals 14 residues. DNA of the CDR3: TGTGCCAGCAGTTACTCGAGCAGAAACACTGAAGCTTTCTTT. Protein sequence: CASSYSSRNTEAFF.

The chain combines TRBV7-2 with TRBJ1-3; D unresolved. Deletions cut 0 bases from V and 4 bases from J, with 4 bases between. The CDR3 spans 13 residues. Germline assignment: CDR1 SGHTA and CDR2 FQGNSA. CDR3 loop: CASSLARGNTIYF. Here the CDR3 DNA reads TGTGCCAGCAGCTTAGCGAGAGGAAACACCATATATTTT.

In DNA, the CDR3 is TGCGCCAGCAGCCCTGCTCTAGCGGGTCCGAACACCGGGGAGCTGTTTTTT. Translated: CASSPALAGPNTGELFF. This sequence joins TRBV5-1 and TRBJ2-2; TRBD2 aligns across 8 bases. V lost 4 bases and J lost 0; bases outside the gene matches: 8. CDR3 length: 17 amino acids. The germline V gene encodes CDR1 SGHRS and CDR2 YFSETQ.

The V and J genes are TRBV4-1 and TRBJ2-7; perhaps TRBD2 as D (5 bases). Germline CDR1 reads MGHRA; CDR2 reads YSYEKL. Trimming removed 3 bases from V and 6 bases from J, with 15 bases in between. This CDR3 spans 14 amino acids. For the CDR3, the DNA is TGCGCCAGCAGCCAGGAACTCGGGGTGGTCGAGCAGTACTTC. Its protein product is CASSQELGVVEQYF.

This clonotype was picked up many times. V usage is TRBV7-2 and J usage is TRBJ2-7; D is ambiguous. Germline lookup yields CDR1 SGHTA and CDR2 FQGNSA. CDR3 size: 12 residues. Between the trimmed V and J ends, which lost 1 base and 6 bases, there was a span of 7 bases. The CDR3 here is CASSLVLFEQYF. The CDR3 bases are TGTGCCAGCAGCTTAGTTCTGTTCGAGCAGTACTTC.

This clonotype was observed a handful of times. The rearrangement joins TRBV7-9 to TRBJ2-5; the D call may be TRBD1 or TRBD2 (5 bases each). The DNA end favors TRBJ2-7, so the J call may be wrong. Germline CDR1 reads SEHNR; CDR2 reads FQNEAQ (reference sequence). The CDR3 runs 14 residues. CDR3 DNA: TGTGCCAGCAGCTTAGCGGGGACCGACTACGAGCAGTACTTC. This translates into CASSLAGTDYEQYF.

This chain joins TRBV20-1 and TRBJ2-5, with 8 bases lining up with TRBD2. V shed 5 bases, J shed 1 base, and the junction held 9 bases outside the gene matches. CDR1 is DFQATT and CDR2 is SNEGSKA in the germline V gene (reference sequence). The CDR3 spans 15 residues. For the CDR3, the DNA is TGCAGTGCTTCGTACGGACTAGCTCTCCAAGAGACCCAGTACTTC. Translation: CSASYGLALQETQYF.

The gene calls are TRBV29-1 and TRBJ1-1, with D unresolved. CDR3 length equals 13 residues. Germline CDR1 SQVTM, CDR2 ANQGSEA. V was trimmed by 3 bases and J by 1 base, leaving 9 bases between them. This CDR3 is CSVESSKNTEAFF. The DNA for the CDR3 is TGCAGCGTTGAGTCCAGCAAGAACACTGAAGCTTTCTTT.

The chain employs TRBV6-2 or TRBV6-3 and TRBJ2-5; D may match TRBD1 or TRBD2 (5 bases each). The V gene's germline CDR1 is MNHEY and CDR2 SVGEGT. Trimming took 4 bases from V and 3 from J, leaving 12 bases between them. This CDR3 spans 14 amino acids. CDR3 protein: CASSWGRLKETQYF. In DNA form, the CDR3 reads TGTGCCAGCAGTTGGGGACGGTTAAAAGAGACCCAGTACTTC.

This chain connects TRBV4-1 to TRBJ2-1, with TRBD2 matching 10 bases. The CDR3 is made up of 15 amino acids. J gave up 6 bases and V 1 base, and 3 bases lay outside the gene matches. The germline V gene encodes CDR1 MGHRA and CDR2 YSYEKL. CDR3 region: CASSQVSGGGNEQFF. CDR3 sequence (DNA): TGCGCCAGCAGCCAAGTGAGCGGGGGGGGCAATGAGCAGTTCTTC.

This clonotype has a single count. The gene calls are TRBV11-2 and TRBJ2-3; D uncertain. The CDR3 is 17 amino acids. Trimming left V 5 bases short and J 2 bases short, with 20 bases between. The germline gives CDR1 SGHAT, CDR2 FQNNGV. The CDR3 bases are TGTGCCAGCAGCCTAGGGCCAGAGAGCGTACTCACAGATACGCAGTATTTT. This codes for CASSLGPESVLTDTQYF. The variable domain in full, with the rest retrieved from reference TRBV11-2 and TRBJ2-3, is EAGVAQSPRYKIIEKRQSVAFWCNPISGHATLYWYQQILGQGPKLLIQFQNNGVVDDSQLPKDRFSAERLKGVDSTLKIQPAKLEDSAVYLCASSLGPESVLTDTQYFGPGTRLTVL.

The chain has TRBV7-3 and TRBJ2-5; 10 bases are shared with TRBD1. V shed 5 bases, J shed 5 bases, and the junction held 11 bases outside the gene matches. The germline V gene encodes CDR1 SGHTA and CDR2 FQGTGA. This CDR3 region has 16 residues. The CDR3 here is CASSPFGTGVGETQYF. DNA for the CDR3: TGTGCCAGCAGCCCCTTTGGGACAGGGGTCGGGGAGACCCAGTACTTC.

V gene TRBV20-1 combines with J gene TRBJ2-3; 9 nucleotides agree with TRBD1. The CDR3 is 15 amino acids. CDR1 DFQATT and CDR2 SNEGSKA come from the germline V gene (reference sequence). J gave up 3 bases and V 6 bases, and 10 bases lay outside the gene matches. CDR3 nucleotide sequence: TGCAGTGCCAGTACGGGACAGGGAGCGACAGATACGCAGTATTTT. Amino acid sequence: CSASTGQGATDTQYF.

The chain uses TRBV28 and TRBJ2-5; D might be TRBD1 (5 bases). Looked up from germline, CDR1 is MDHEN and CDR2 is SYDVKM. V was pared by 3 bases and J by 4 bases, with 15 bases between. This CDR3 contains 15 residues. DNA for the CDR3: TGTGCCAGCAGTTTTCTCGGACAAGGCCCAGAGACCCAGTACTTC. Protein product: CASSFLGQGPETQYF.